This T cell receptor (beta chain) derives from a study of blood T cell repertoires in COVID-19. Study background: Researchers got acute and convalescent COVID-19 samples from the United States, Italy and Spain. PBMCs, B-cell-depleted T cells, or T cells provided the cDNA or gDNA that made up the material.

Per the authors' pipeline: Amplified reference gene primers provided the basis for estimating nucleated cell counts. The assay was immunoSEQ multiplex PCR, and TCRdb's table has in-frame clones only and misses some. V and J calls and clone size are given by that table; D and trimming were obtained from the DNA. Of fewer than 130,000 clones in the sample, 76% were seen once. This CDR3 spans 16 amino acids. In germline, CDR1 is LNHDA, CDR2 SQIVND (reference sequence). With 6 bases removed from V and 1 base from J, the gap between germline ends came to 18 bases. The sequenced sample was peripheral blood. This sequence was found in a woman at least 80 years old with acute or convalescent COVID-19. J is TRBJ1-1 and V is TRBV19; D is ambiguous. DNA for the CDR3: TGTGCCAGTAGCAACTCGATACTGACTGGGAACACTGAAGCTTTCTTT. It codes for CASSNSILTGNTEAFF.